This TCR beta chain derives from a study of cytomegalovirus exposure and HLA in healthy donors. About the study: Sequencing of some 190 million T cells in an earlier analysis found 100 million or so unique TCR beta sequences. Study-level findings and limits: A later analysis found that most CMV-associated TCR beta chains appeared HLA-restricted.

The PCR ran on 60 Vbeta and 13 Jbeta primers. Using immunoSEQ multiplex PCR, the repertoire was profiled, and TCRdb retains in-frame clones only, with some absent. The table lists 120,000 to 150,000 clones, 80% to 85% of them singletons. About this clone itself: What it binds is unknown.

Germline assignment: CDR1 MGHRA and CDR2 YSYEKL. The junction had 5 bases not matched to a gene; V was cut back by 2 bases and J by 8 bases. The CDR3 runs 16 residues. The sequence derives from a female donor in good health and CMV-seronegative. The genes are TRBV4-1 and TRBJ2-1, with 14 bases aligning to TRBD2. The sample consisted of PBMCs. The CDR3, as DNA: TGCGCCAGCAGCCAACCGGGACTAGCGGGAGATCATGAGCAGTTCTTC. It is translated as CASSQPGLAGDHEQFF.